Listed below are T cell receptor beta chains from one sample, sequenced in a study of shared clonotypes between healthy human individuals. This table comes from immunoSEQ multiplex PCR, and its TCRdb copy is limited to in-frame clones, with some not included. The table includes 900,000 to 1,200,000 clones, about four fifths detected once. The sequenced sample was memory CD4+ T cells from PBMCs. These receptors all come from a man aged 18 to 29 in good health. Some clones in this sample may be carry-over from other donors' samples. Both conserved end residues are part of each CDR3. Fields, in order: V gene, clone size, D gene, J gene, CDR3 DNA, CDR3 protein. D genes are given only for firm matches. Size values are once, few and many counts, or a class for expanded clones, and some rows have none.

v_gene: TRBV9; abundance: -; d_gene: -; j_gene: TRBJ1-5; CDR3nt: TGTGCCAGCAGCGTAGATGGGGGCCAGCCCCAGCATTTT; CDR3aa: CASSVDGGQPQHF
v_gene: TRBV28; abundance: -; d_gene: TRBD1; j_gene: TRBJ2-3; CDR3nt: TGTGCCAGCAGTAGAGGAACAGGGACAGGAGATACGCAGTATTTT; CDR3aa: CASSRGTGTGDTQYF
v_gene: TRBV7-2; abundance: -; d_gene: -; j_gene: TRBJ1-2; CDR3nt: TGTGCCAGCAGCCCGACCGTCGGGACATTGGAAACTAGGTACTTC; CDR3aa: CASSPTVGTLETRYF
v_gene: TRBV30; abundance: -; d_gene: -; j_gene: TRBJ1-5; CDR3nt: TGTGCCTGGAGCGACGGAACCTTCAATCAGCCCCAGCATTTT; CDR3aa: CAWSDGTFNQPQHF
v_gene: TRBV27; abundance: -; d_gene: TRBD1; j_gene: TRBJ2-5; CDR3nt: TGTGCCAGCAGTCGAGGTCTACAGGGGGCGGGTGAGACCCAGTACTTC; CDR3aa: CASSRGLQGAGETQYF
v_gene: TRBV5-1; abundance: -; d_gene: TRBD2; j_gene: TRBJ2-1; CDR3nt: TGCGCCAGCAGTTTGCTAGCGGGAAGCTACAATGAGCAGTTCTTC; CDR3aa: CASSLLAGSYNEQFF
v_gene: TRBV2; abundance: once; d_gene: -; j_gene: TRBJ2-2; CDR3nt: TGTGCCAGCGCTGTGACAGGCTCGGCCGGGGAGCTGTTTTTT; CDR3aa: CASAVTGSAGELFF
v_gene: TRBV9; abundance: -; d_gene: -; j_gene: TRBJ2-5; CDR3nt: TGTGCCAGCTGGCGTTTAGCGGAGGATCAAGAGACCCAGTACTTC; CDR3aa: CASWRLAEDQETQYF
v_gene: TRBV28; abundance: -; d_gene: -; j_gene: TRBJ1-2; CDR3nt: TGTGCCAGCAGGTTACCCCCTGGGAGGAACTCTAACTATGGCTACACCTTC; CDR3aa: CASRLPPGRNSNYGYTF
v_gene: TRBV2; abundance: few; d_gene: TRBD2; j_gene: TRBJ2-2; CDR3nt: TGTGCCAGCAGTGGGGTCGGGGGGTTGGTGGAGCTGTTTTTT; CDR3aa: CASSGVGGLVELFF
v_gene: TRBV7-6; abundance: -; d_gene: -; j_gene: TRBJ1-1; CDR3nt: TGTGCCAGCAGCTTAGGAGGGGTAATGAACACTGAAGCTTTCTTT; CDR3aa: CASSLGGVMNTEAFF
v_gene: TRBV2; abundance: -; d_gene: -; j_gene: TRBJ2-5; CDR3nt: TGTGCCAGCAGCCCCTCGAGCGGCTCCCAAGAGACCCAGTACTTC; CDR3aa: CASSPSSGSQETQYF
v_gene: TRBV5-4; abundance: -; d_gene: TRBD1; j_gene: TRBJ2-1; CDR3nt: TGTGCCAGCAGCAAGCCCGGGACAGTGAGGAATGAGCAGTTCTTC; CDR3aa: CASSKPGTVRNEQFF
v_gene: TRBV5-1; abundance: -; d_gene: TRBD2; j_gene: TRBJ2-7; CDR3nt: TGCGCCAGCAGCCGTAGCGGGAGGGCCAGTGAGCAGTACTTC; CDR3aa: CASSRSGRASEQYF
v_gene: TRBV6-6; abundance: -; d_gene: -; j_gene: TRBJ1-1; CDR3nt: TGTGCCAGCTCTGAGGGGAACACTGAAGCTTTCTTT; CDR3aa: CASSEGNTEAFF
v_gene: TRBV28; abundance: -; d_gene: -; j_gene: TRBJ2-1; CDR3nt: TGTGCCAGCAGTTCAACCAGACAGTTGAATGAGCAGTTCTTC; CDR3aa: CASSSTRQLNEQFF
v_gene: TRBV28; abundance: -; d_gene: -; j_gene: TRBJ2-7; CDR3nt: TGTGCCAGCAGTCCTCCAGGGCCCAACGAGCAGTACTTC; CDR3aa: CASSPPGPNEQYF
v_gene: TRBV29-1; abundance: -; d_gene: -; j_gene: TRBJ1-2; CDR3nt: TGCAGCGTCCCCGGGGGGACCCACTCGCCCTATGGCTACACCTTC; CDR3aa: CSVPGGTHSPYGYTF
v_gene: TRBV18; abundance: -; d_gene: TRBD2; j_gene: TRBJ2-1; CDR3nt: TGTGCCAGCTCACACGGACTAGCGGGTTCCTACAATGAGCAGTTCTTC; CDR3aa: CASSHGLAGSYNEQFF
v_gene: TRBV28; abundance: -; d_gene: -; j_gene: TRBJ1-3; CDR3nt: TGTGCCAGCAGGGGCTCTGGAAACACCATATATTTT; CDR3aa: CASRGSGNTIYF
v_gene: TRBV7-7; abundance: -; d_gene: TRBD1; j_gene: TRBJ2-7; CDR3nt: TGTGCCAGCAGCCCGAGGACAGGGTCCTACGAGCAGTACTTC; CDR3aa: CASSPRTGSYEQYF
v_gene: TRBV7-9; abundance: -; d_gene: TRBD2; j_gene: TRBJ2-3; CDR3nt: TGTGCCAGCAGCCCCCCTAGCGGGAGGGCCGGGGCAGATACGCAGTATTTT; CDR3aa: CASSPPSGRAGADTQYF
v_gene: TRBV5-1; abundance: -; d_gene: -; j_gene: TRBJ2-1; CDR3nt: TGCGCCAGCAGCTTGGGTTCGCTGTATGAAGATGAGCAGTTCTTC; CDR3aa: CASSLGSLYEDEQFF
v_gene: TRBV18; abundance: few; d_gene: -; j_gene: TRBJ1-2; CDR3nt: TGTGCCAGCTCCACCGGGACTGCGAAGGGCTACACCTTC; CDR3aa: CASSTGTAKGYTF
v_gene: TRBV11-3; abundance: -; d_gene: -; j_gene: TRBJ2-3; CDR3nt: TGTGCCAGCAGCAAAGAAGATTCAGATACGCAGTATTTT; CDR3aa: CASSKEDSDTQYF
v_gene: TRBV6-5; abundance: -; d_gene: TRBD2; j_gene: TRBJ2-3; CDR3nt: TGTGCCACCCAGAGGGGAGGGGGCACAGATACGCAGTATTTT; CDR3aa: CATQRGGGTDTQYF
v_gene: TRBV5-1; abundance: -; d_gene: TRBD2; j_gene: TRBJ2-3; CDR3nt: TGCGCCAGCAGCTTGGTCGGCACTAGCGGAGGGGTAGATACGCAGTATTTT; CDR3aa: CASSLVGTSGGVDTQYF
v_gene: TRBV6-5; abundance: -; d_gene: -; j_gene: TRBJ2-3; CDR3nt: TGTGCCAGCAGTTACCTACCATGGACAGATACGCAGTATTTT; CDR3aa: CASSYLPWTDTQYF
v_gene: TRBV5-1; abundance: once; d_gene: -; j_gene: TRBJ2-7; CDR3nt: TGCGCCAGCAGCCGCGCCAGTTCCCCGGTTACCTACGAGCAGTACTTC; CDR3aa: CASSRASSPVTYEQYF
v_gene: TRBV9; abundance: -; d_gene: -; j_gene: TRBJ2-2; CDR3nt: TGTGCCAGCAGCGTAGTAGGAGGGTCCACAGGCACCGGGGAGCTGTTTTTT; CDR3aa: CASSVVGGSTGTGELFF
v_gene: TRBV6-6; abundance: few; d_gene: TRBD1; j_gene: TRBJ1-1; CDR3nt: TGTGCCAGCAGTTACTCGACAGGGGGCACTGAAGCTTTCTTT; CDR3aa: CASSYSTGGTEAFF
v_gene: TRBV28; abundance: -; d_gene: -; j_gene: TRBJ2-5; CDR3nt: TGTGCCAGCAGTTTCGGACCAGAGACCCAGTACTTC; CDR3aa: CASSFGPETQYF
v_gene: TRBV28; abundance: -; d_gene: -; j_gene: TRBJ1-4; CDR3nt: TGTGCCAGCAGTTTACCGGCAGGGGCACCTAATGAAAAACTGTTTTTT; CDR3aa: CASSLPAGAPNEKLFF
v_gene: TRBV9; abundance: -; d_gene: -; j_gene: TRBJ2-5; CDR3nt: TGTGCCAGCAGCGGAACAGGGACACAAGAGACCCAGTACTTC; CDR3aa: CASSGTGTQETQYF
v_gene: TRBV2; abundance: few; d_gene: TRBD1; j_gene: TRBJ1-4; CDR3nt: TGTGCCAGCAGGGGACAGGAGAGTAATGAAAAACTGTTTTTT; CDR3aa: CASRGQESNEKLFF
v_gene: TRBV11-3; abundance: once; d_gene: -; j_gene: TRBJ2-3; CDR3nt: TGTGCCAGCAGCTTAGAGGGCTTACCCACAGATACGCAGTATTTT; CDR3aa: CASSLEGLPTDTQYF
v_gene: TRBV25-1; abundance: -; d_gene: -; j_gene: TRBJ2-5; CDR3nt: TGTGCCAGCAGTGCAGGAGGCGAGACCCAGTACTTC; CDR3aa: CASSAGGETQYF
v_gene: TRBV19; abundance: -; d_gene: -; j_gene: TRBJ1-4; CDR3nt: TGTGCCAGTACCCCCCCGGGGGCGAAAAATGAAAAACTGTTTTTT; CDR3aa: CASTPPGAKNEKLFF
v_gene: TRBV5-4; abundance: -; d_gene: -; j_gene: TRBJ2-7; CDR3nt: TGTGCCAGCAGCTTAGCCTACGGGAGCTCCTACGAGCAGTACTTC; CDR3aa: CASSLAYGSSYEQYF
v_gene: TRBV5-1; abundance: once; d_gene: -; j_gene: TRBJ2-7; CDR3nt: TGCGCCAGCAGCGAGAACTTCAACTACGAGCAGTACTTC; CDR3aa: CASSENFNYEQYF
v_gene: TRBV7-3; abundance: -; d_gene: -; j_gene: TRBJ2-1; CDR3nt: TGTGCCAGCAGCCTGGGACTGGGAAACTACAATGAGCAGTTCTTC; CDR3aa: CASSLGLGNYNEQFF
v_gene: TRBV5-4; abundance: few; d_gene: TRBD1; j_gene: TRBJ2-5; CDR3nt: TGTGCCAGCAGCTGGGGGACAGGGAGACCGGAGACCCAGTACTTC; CDR3aa: CASSWGTGRPETQYF
v_gene: TRBV12-5; abundance: -; d_gene: TRBD1; j_gene: TRBJ2-3; CDR3nt: TGTGCTAGTGGTTTGCAGGGGGTAGATACGCAGTATTTT; CDR3aa: CASGLQGVDTQYF
v_gene: TRBV18; abundance: -; d_gene: TRBD1; j_gene: TRBJ1-2; CDR3nt: TGTGCCAGCTCCCGACAGGGTGACTATGGCCACACCTTC; CDR3aa: CASSRQGDYGHTF
v_gene: TRBV12-5; abundance: -; d_gene: TRBD2; j_gene: TRBJ2-1; CDR3nt: TGTGCTAGTGGTTTTGGGTTTAGCGGGGAGCAGTTCTTC; CDR3aa: CASGFGFSGEQFF
v_gene: TRBV29-1; abundance: -; d_gene: -; j_gene: TRBJ1-4; CDR3nt: TGCAGCGTTGACTCGGCAGCAACTAATGAAAAACTGTTTTTT; CDR3aa: CSVDSAATNEKLFF
v_gene: TRBV6-5; abundance: -; d_gene: TRBD2; j_gene: TRBJ2-2; CDR3nt: TGTGCCAGCAGTTTGGGGTCGAGCGGGGGCACCGGGGAGCTGTTTTTT; CDR3aa: CASSLGSSGGTGELFF
v_gene: TRBV21-1; abundance: -; d_gene: -; j_gene: TRBJ1-1; CDR3nt: TGTGCCAGCAGCTCGTACCCGGGGGGGAACACTGAAGCTTTCTTT; CDR3aa: CASSSYPGGNTEAFF
v_gene: TRBV2; abundance: -; d_gene: TRBD2; j_gene: TRBJ2-3; CDR3nt: TGTGCCAGCAGTGGGCGACTAGCGGGAACCTATCCCACAGATACGCAGTATTTT; CDR3aa: CASSGRLAGTYPTDTQYF
v_gene: TRBV28; abundance: -; d_gene: -; j_gene: TRBJ1-5; CDR3nt: TGTGCCAGCAGTCTCCGCGGGAGAGAGGCCCAGCATTTT; CDR3aa: CASSLRGREAQHF
v_gene: TRBV2; abundance: many; d_gene: -; j_gene: TRBJ2-1; CDR3nt: TGTGCCAGCAGTTTCAGTGAGCAGTTCTTC; CDR3aa: CASSFSEQFF
v_gene: TRBV14; abundance: -; d_gene: -; j_gene: TRBJ2-5; CDR3nt: TGTGCCAGCAGCCATTGGGGGATAAAGACTGACGCGTGGGCCCAAGAGACCCAGTACTTC; CDR3aa: CASSHWGIKTDAWAQETQYF
v_gene: TRBV30; abundance: -; d_gene: TRBD1; j_gene: TRBJ1-1; CDR3nt: TGTGCCTTGTGGCCAGGGGGGGGGACTGAAGCTTTCTTT; CDR3aa: CALWPGGGTEAFF